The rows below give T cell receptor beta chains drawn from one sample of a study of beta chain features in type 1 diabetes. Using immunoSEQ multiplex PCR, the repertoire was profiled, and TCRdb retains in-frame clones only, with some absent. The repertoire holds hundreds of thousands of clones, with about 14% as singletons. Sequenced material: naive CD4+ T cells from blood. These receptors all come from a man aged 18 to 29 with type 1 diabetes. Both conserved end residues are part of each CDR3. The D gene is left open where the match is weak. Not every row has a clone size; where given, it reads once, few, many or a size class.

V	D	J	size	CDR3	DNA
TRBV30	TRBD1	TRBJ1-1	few	CAWSPGWQGVEAFF	TGTGCCTGGAGCCCTGGCTGGCAGGGGGTCGAAGCTTTCTTT
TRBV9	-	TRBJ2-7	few	CASSVAPGVGTYEQYF	TGTGCCAGCAGCGTAGCTCCGGGGGTTGGGACCTACGAGCAGTACTTC
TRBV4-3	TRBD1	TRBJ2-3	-	CASSQDPPGTADTQYF	TGCGCCAGCAGCCAAGATCCCCCGGGGACAGCAGATACGCAGTATTTT
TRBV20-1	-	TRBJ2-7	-	CSATGSHEQYF	TGCAGTGCCACAGGGTCCCACGAGCAGTACTTC
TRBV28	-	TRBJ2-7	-	CASSLWAGLYF	TGTGCCAGCAGTTTATGGGCTGGGCTTTACTTC
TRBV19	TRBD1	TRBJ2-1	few	CASTADRGYNEQFF	TGTGCCAGTACAGCCGACAGGGGTTACAATGAGCAGTTCTTC
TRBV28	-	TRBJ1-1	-	CASSAIRVTEAFF	TGTGCCAGCAGTGCGATCAGGGTAACTGAAGCTTTCTTT
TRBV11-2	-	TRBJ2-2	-	CASSLAQFGELFF	TGTGCCAGCAGCTTAGCTCAATTCGGGGAGCTGTTTTTT
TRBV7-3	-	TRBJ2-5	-	CASSARGGSEETQYF	TGTGCCAGCAGCGCCAGGGGAGGGAGCGAAGAGACCCAGTACTTC
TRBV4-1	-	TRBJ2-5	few	CASSQVRGQETQYF	TGCGCCAGCAGCCAAGTGAGAGGCCAAGAGACCCAGTACTTC
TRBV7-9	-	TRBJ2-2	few	CASSGSSGTHNTGELFF	TGTGCCAGCAGCGGAAGTTCCGGGACACATAACACCGGGGAGCTGTTTTTT
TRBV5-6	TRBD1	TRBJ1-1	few	CASSSDRGRTEAFF	TGTGCCAGCAGCTCGGACAGGGGGAGAACTGAAGCTTTCTTT
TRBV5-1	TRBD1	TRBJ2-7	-	CASSLTGDKNEQYF	TGCGCCAGCAGCTTGACAGGGGACAAGAACGAGCAGTACTTC
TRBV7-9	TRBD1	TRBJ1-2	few	CASSFGQGVDYGYTF	TGTGCCAGCAGCTTCGGACAGGGAGTCGACTATGGCTACACCTTC
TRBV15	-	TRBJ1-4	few	CATSREAGWTNEKLFF	TGTGCCACCAGCAGAGAAGCAGGGTGGACTAATGAAAAACTGTTTTTT
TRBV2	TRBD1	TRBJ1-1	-	CASSIQTGNAEAFF	TGTGCCAGCAGTATACAGACAGGGAACGCTGAAGCTTTCTTT
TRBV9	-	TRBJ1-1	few	CASSVAHKNTEAFF	TGTGCCAGCAGCGTAGCCCACAAGAACACTGAAGCTTTCTTT
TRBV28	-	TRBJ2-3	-	CASSLPLHRTARTDTQYF	TGTGCCAGCAGCTTACCTCTTCATCGGACTGCCCGCACAGATACGCAGTATTTT
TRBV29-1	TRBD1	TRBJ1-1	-	CSVDRGRGTEAFF	TGCAGCGTTGACAGGGGGCGCGGGACTGAAGCTTTCTTT
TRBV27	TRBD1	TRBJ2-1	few	CASSLLTGGLTYNEQFF	TGTGCCAGCAGTTTATTGACAGGGGGATTAACCTACAATGAGCAGTTCTTC
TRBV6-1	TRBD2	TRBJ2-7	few	CASSEVRGGPSSYEQYF	TGTGCCAGCAGTGAAGTACGGGGAGGGCCCAGCTCCTACGAGCAGTACTTC
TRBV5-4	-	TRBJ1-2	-	CASSLLTGTYGYTF	TGTGCCAGCAGCTTGTTAACAGGGACCTATGGCTACACCTTC
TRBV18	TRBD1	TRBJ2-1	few	CASSPRTGDNEQFF	TGTGCCAGCTCACCCCGGACAGGGGACAATGAGCAGTTCTTC
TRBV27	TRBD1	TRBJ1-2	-	CASSRGDRSYGYTF	TGTGCCAGCAGCCGCGGGGACAGGTCATATGGCTACACCTTC
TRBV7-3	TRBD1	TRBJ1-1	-	CASRFTGGTEAFF	TGTGCCAGCAGGTTTACAGGGGGAACTGAAGCTTTCTTT
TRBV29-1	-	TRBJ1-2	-	CSVAPRTGMRDYGYTF	TGCAGCGTTGCACCCCGGACTGGGATGAGAGACTATGGCTACACCTTC
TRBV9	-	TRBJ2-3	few	CASSVGGSTDTQYF	TGTGCCAGCAGCGTCGGGGGTAGCACAGATACGCAGTATTTT